This T cell receptor beta chain comes out of a study of cytomegalovirus exposure and HLA in healthy donors. Overall study results and limits: Some V segments, including TRBV6-2 and TRBV6-3, were excluded as indistinguishable. An analysis was carried out later, and it reportedly showed fewer N-insertions in an Asian-associated ancestry cluster than the approximately 610-donor mean. Presence/absence analyses treated sequencing depth as roughly uniform across donors. Earlier findings revealed that most TCR beta V segments proved productive either about 90% or about 30% of the time.

The PCR was carried out with 60 Vbeta primers and 13 Jbeta primers. The table came from immunoSEQ multiplex PCR; TCRdb's copy has only in-frame clones and leaves some out. Found here are around 130,000 clones, just over 75% of them singletons; the top ten hold approximately 1.7%. A note on this clone: What it recognizes is unknown.

The V gene's germline CDR1 is MRHNA and CDR2 SNTAGT. The CDR3 is made up of 16 amino acids. The trim removed 7 bases at V and 7 bases at J, leaving 14 bases unmatched. This TCR was sampled from a woman between 45 and 60 years old in good health and CMV-seronegative. The V call is TRBV6-4, the J call TRBJ2-3; 10 bases fit TRBD2. The sample taken for sequencing was PBMCs. CDR3 coding DNA: TGTGCCAGCACTAGACCTGGGGTAGCGGGAGGAAATACGCAGTATTTT. This encodes CASTRPGVAGGNTQYF.